The source of this TCR beta chain is a study of T cell responses to AZD1222 COVID-19 vaccine. Study-wide findings and caveats: Baseline serology detected seropositivity in only six AZD1222 recipients. Females made up more of the donors, who were largely white British, and clonal diversity may have come out too low. Rises in breadth and depth of Spike-specific TCRs came after two AZD1222 doses.

Clones were sequenced by immunoSEQ multiplex PCR, and TCRdb holds only the in-frame ones, with some missing. Of about 150,000 clones in the sample, 70% to 90% were seen once. The V and J ends lost 10 bases and 4 bases, in that order; junction bases with no gene match: 18. The germline CDR1 and CDR2 sequences are KGHDR and SFDVKD. This CDR3 is built from 18 residues. A word on this clone: No antigen is known for it.

The source is an adult in good health. The source was peripheral blood, collected on day 0 of AZD1222 vaccination. The V and J genes are TRBV24-1 and TRBJ1-5, with TRBD1 matching 10 bases. The CDR3 spells CATTHEPLTGGLNQPQHF. The CDR3, as DNA: TGTGCCACAACGCACGAGCCCTTGACAGGGGGCTTAAATCAGCCCCAGCATTTT.